Below are 14 T cell receptor beta chains sequenced from a single sample in a study of T cells after yellow fever vaccination. TCRdb re-derived calls from the 5' RACE reads in MiXCR, one entry per CDR3 protein. This sample carries some 560,000 distinct CDR3 sequences, 15% to 20% of them seen once, and the ten largest clones take around an eighth. The material sequenced was PBMCs, taken 15 days after the yellow fever booster vaccination. These receptor sequences come from a man aged 25-45 years who received the YFV17D yellow fever vaccine.

The table lists this clonotype with many counts. The genes are TRBV4-3 and TRBJ2-2; D unclear. The CDR3 is 15 amino acids. CDR1 and CDR2 (germline): LGHNA, YSLEER. V gave up 1 base and J gave up 3 bases, with 9 bases separating them. The CDR3 sequence is CASSQVGLDTGELFF. The CDR3 DNA is TGCGCCAGCAGCCAAGTTGGTCTAGACACCGGGGAGCTGTTTTTT.

This clonotype occurred a few times. The V gene is TRBV2, the J gene TRBJ1-2, with a weak D call TRBD1 (5 bases). Trimming cost V 7 bases and J 2 bases, with 8 bases left between them. The CDR3 sequence is 12 residues long. Germline V lookup: CDR1 SNHLY, CDR2 FYNNEI. The CDR3 region has the DNA TGTGCCAGCACCCAGGGAAACTATGGCTACACCTTC. This sequence encodes CASTQGNYGYTF.

This clonotype occurred a few times. This chain joins TRBV12-3 or TRBV12-4 and TRBJ2-4; 8 positions agree with TRBD2. This CDR3 is built from 16 residues. V was pared by 8 bases and J by 2 bases, with 11 bases of the junction left unmatched. The CDR3 sequence: CASCVGAGGTKNIQYF. CDR3 coding DNA: TGTGCCAGCTGCGTCGGGGCGGGAGGTACCAAAAACATTCAGTACTTC.

The V and J genes are TRBV6-1 and TRBJ2-3, with D tentatively TRBD2 (6 bases). Between the trimmed V and J ends, which lost 8 bases and 3 bases, there was a span of 15 bases. There are 14 residues in the CDR3. In germline, CDR1 is MNHNS, CDR2 SASEGT. The CDR3, as DNA: TGTGCCAGCGCCTTAGCGGCCACAACAGATACGCAGTATTTT. Its protein product is CASALAATTDTQYF.

In its sample, this clonotype was seen a few times. The V and J genes are TRBV12-3 or TRBV12-4 and TRBJ1-3; D might be TRBD1 (6 bases). With 6 bases removed from V and 1 base from J, the gap between germline ends came to 10 bases. The CDR3 has 14 residues. In nucleotides, the CDR3 is TGTGCCAGCAGACCCACAGGGTCTGGAAACACCATATATTTT. The encoded protein is CASRPTGSGNTIYF.

The sample holds a few counts of this clonotype. J is TRBJ1-5 and V is TRBV19; D gene uncertain. This CDR3 has 13 amino acids. Germline CDR1 and CDR2: LNHDA and SQIVND (reference sequence). V shed 1 base and J shed 10 bases, with 11 bases lying between them. As DNA, the CDR3 is TGTGCCAGTAGTATAGTTCCGGGTGGACCCCAGCATTTT. Translation: CASSIVPGGPQHF.

This clonotype was counted only a few times. This sequence joins TRBV7-3 and TRBJ2-5; D perhaps matches TRBD2 (5 bases). V lost 4 bases and J lost 3, with 9 bases in between. Germline V gene lookup returns CDR1 SGHTA and CDR2 FQGTGA. The CDR3 extends over 13 amino acids. CDR3 in DNA: TGTGCCAGCAGCTACGGGGTCGAAGAGACCCAGTACTTC. Encoded protein: CASSYGVEETQYF.

This clonotype appeared a few times. The chain uses TRBV7-2 and TRBJ2-3, with TRBD1 as a possible D gene (6 bases). Trimming pared 5 bases from V and 4 bases from J, leaving 16 bases between. The CDR3 consists of 15 residues. Germline CDR1 reads SGHTA; CDR2 reads FQGNSA. CDR3 nucleotides: TGTGCCAGCAGCCTCGTGTTTGGGGGCCCAGATACGCAGTATTTT. This translates into CASSLVFGGPDTQYF.

This clonotype showed up many times. The chain carries TRBV9 and TRBJ2-3; 9 nucleotides agree with TRBD2. This CDR3 is 15 amino acids long. The V and J ends lost 4 bases and 9 bases, in that order; junction bases with no gene match: 12. Germline values: CDR1 SGDLS, CDR2 YYNGEE. The CDR3 nucleotides are TGTGCCAGCAGCTCCCTTAGCGGGAGCGCCGGGACGCAGTATTTT. This gives the protein CASSSLSGSAGTQYF.

This clonotype showed up just a few times. The CDR3 DNA reads TGTGCCATCAGTGGAGGACAGGGGGCTTTTGAGCAGTTCTTC. As protein: CAISGGQGAFEQFF. This chain joins TRBV10-3 and TRBJ2-1; 11 bases map to TRBD1. Germline V gives CDR1 ENHRY, CDR2 SYGVKD. Trimming cost V 4 bases and J 9 bases; bases outside gene matches: 5. The CDR3 loop spans 14 amino acids.

This clonotype was found a few times. The rearrangement joins TRBV5-4 to TRBJ2-3; 9 bases are a match to TRBD2. CDR3 length: 15 residues. Trimming at V came to 5 bases and at J to 5 bases, leaving 9 bases not matched to a gene. The V gene's germline CDR1 is SGHNT and CDR2 YYREEE (reference sequence). The CDR3 nucleotides are TGTGCCAGCAGGGTAGCGGGAGACAAGGGAGATACGCAGTATTTT. Protein product: CASRVAGDKGDTQYF.

The CDR3: CASRPRGSVGEAFF. The DNA of the CDR3 is TGTGCCAGCAGGCCCCGGGGGTCCGTGGGTGAAGCTTTCTTT. V and J are TRBV12-3 or TRBV12-4 and TRBJ1-1, with D perhaps TRBD1 (5 bases). V was trimmed by 6 bases and J by 7 bases, leaving 18 bases between them. The CDR3 is made up of 14 amino acids.

There are a few counts of this clonotype. The CDR3 nucleotides read TGTGCCAGCAGTTACAGGTTTTCGGGCGGGAGGAAAAAAAATGAGCAGTTCTTC. Protein sequence: CASSYRFSGGRKKNEQFF. The chain joins TRBV6-2 or TRBV6-3 to TRBJ2-1; 8 bases agree with TRBD2. The V gene's germline CDR1 is MNHEY and CDR2 SVGEGT. With 2 bases clipped from V and 7 bases from J, the junction kept 16 bases outside the gene matches. The CDR3 length is 18 residues.

This clonotype came up many times. The J gene is TRBJ2-1, the V gene TRBV7-3, with a weak D call TRBD2 (5 bases). Germline V gene data show CDR1 as SGHTA and CDR2 as FQGTGA. The CDR3 extends over 13 amino acids. V was clipped by 4 bases and J by 1 base, with 5 bases between them. CDR3 DNA: TGTGCCAGCAGCTCGGGATCCTACAATGAGCAGTTCTTC. It codes for CASSSGSYNEQFF.